This TCR beta chain was observed in a study of CD8 T cells in ankylosing spondylitis. Overall study results and limits: It appeared that ankylosing spondylitis blood was characterized by a TCR beta motif of 8 or 9 highly homologous variants. Reports of some motif variants in reactive arthritis synovial fluid and blood predate this one. The study looked at matched synovial fluid samples from ankylosing spondylitis patients. Disease-linked clones were reported to be significantly enriched there.

MiXCR, applied by TCRdb to the 5' RACE reads, yields one record per CDR3 protein. The top ten clones hold around 2.2% of a sample with about 69,000 distinct CDR3 sequences, approximately 5% of them seen once. Many counts were recorded for this clonotype. The target antigen is unknown. Sequences were obtained from blood, either unsorted or a sorted T cell fraction (not recorded which). The TCR was taken from a male donor with ankylosing spondylitis or in good health (not recorded which).

CDR3 in DNA: TGTGCCAGCAGCCCCCCGGGAGCCTACAACGGGGAGCAGTACTTC. This encodes CASSPPGAYNGEQYF. The chain recombines TRBV7-6 with TRBJ2-7, with D perhaps TRBD2 (6 bases). Germline CDR1 and CDR2: SGHVS and FNYEAQ. The length of the CDR3 is 15 residues. Trimming took off 5 bases at V and 7 bases at J, with 21 bases between the two ends.